Reported below is one T cell receptor beta chain. Data came from immunoSEQ multiplex PCR; TCRdb stores just in-frame clones and leaves some out. There are approximately 120,000 clones in the sample; roughly four fifths occur only once, and less than 6.5% lies in the top ten. This entry belongs to a study of blood T cell repertoires in COVID-19. This CDR3 spans 15 amino acids. V dropped 0 bases and J dropped 3 bases, with 9 bases sitting between them. Germline-derived CDR1 and CDR2 are SGHVS and FNYEAQ. The J gene is TRBJ2-1, the V gene TRBV7-6; no clear D gene. This receptor was obtained from a man between 60 and 75 years old with acute or convalescent COVID-19. Sequencing used peripheral blood. The CDR3 region is CASSLAGPVYNEQFF. The CDR3 DNA sequence: TGTGCCAGCAGCTTAGCGGGCCCAGTCTACAATGAGCAGTTCTTC.